One and the same sample provided the 19 T cell receptor beta chains below, sequenced in a study of blood T cells in healthy people across ages. Through a sample-barcoded 5' primer and a J-beta primer mix, a second PCR was run for roughly 6 to 11 cycles. TCRdb processed the 5' RACE reads anew with MiXCR; each CDR3 protein has one entry. Here the sample spans hundreds of thousands of distinct CDR3 sequences, approximately 25% being singletons. A further study also used this sample, focusing on T cells of mothers and their children.

The sample was blood. The origin of the receptors is a boy between 5 and 17 years old in good health.

This clonotype appeared a few times. The chain uses TRBV7-8 and TRBJ2-1, with D possibly being TRBD1 (6 bases). CDR1 and CDR2 (germline): SGHVS, FQNEAQ. Trimming left V 5 bases short and J 0 bases short, with 8 bases between. The CDR3 runs to 14 residues. The DNA for the CDR3 is TGTGCCAGCAGCCCCAGGGGCTCCTACAATGAGCAGTTCTTC. Protein sequence: CASSPRGSYNEQFF.

This clonotype was counted between two and nine times. This chain links TRBV10-3 with TRBJ2-5; 9 bases are a match to TRBD1. The junction had 3 bases not matched to a gene; V was cut back by 10 bases and J by 3 bases. Looked up from germline, CDR1 is ENHRY and CDR2 is SYGVKD. The CDR3 covers 12 residues. CDR3 in amino acids: CATGQGKETQYF. CDR3 nucleotides: TGTGCCACGGGACAGGGAAAAGAGACCCAGTACTTC.

This clonotype came up a few times. V gene TRBV12-3 or TRBV12-4 combines with J gene TRBJ2-2; D call uncertain. Trimming cost V 6 bases and J 4 bases, with 21 bases left between them. The CDR3 totals 17 residues. The CDR3 protein is CASRPRAPTDGTGELFF. Written as DNA, the CDR3 is TGTGCCAGCAGACCCCGCGCCCCGACCGACGGCACCGGGGAGCTGTTTTTT.

The chain recombines TRBV24-1 with TRBJ2-5; 7 bases map to TRBD1. The assigned J gene may be wrong: the sequence end matches TRBJ2-7 better. CDR3 length: 16 residues. Per germline, CDR1 KGHDR and CDR2 SFDVKD. The CDR3 here is CATSDSNDRANSEQYF. The CDR3 DNA follows: TGTGCCACCAGTGATTCCAATGACAGGGCTAACTCCGAGCAGTACTTC.

This clonotype turned up a few times. The chain joins TRBV9 to TRBJ2-1; perhaps TRBD1 as D (5 bases). Germline CDR1 SGDLS, CDR2 YYNGEE. The length of the CDR3 is 16 residues. Trimming stripped 4 bases from V and 7 bases from J, with 21 bases between. Here the CDR3 DNA reads TGTGCCAGCAGCACCAACACAGGAGCTAGGATTAATGAGCAGTTCTTC. This encodes CASSTNTGARINEQFF.

This clonotype was detected a few times. The rearrangement links TRBV5-6 to TRBJ1-1; maybe TRBD1 (6 bases). CDR3 length equals 14 residues. CDR1 is SGHDT, CDR2 YYEEEE, per germline. Trimming took off 0 bases at V and 4 bases at J, with 10 bases between the two ends. CDR3 region: CASSLGGGFTEAFF. In nucleotides, the CDR3 is TGTGCCAGCAGCTTGGGAGGGGGGTTCACTGAAGCTTTCTTT. The complete variable domain, with remaining parts taken from reference TRBV5-6 and TRBJ1-1, reads DAGVTQSPTHLIKTRGQQVTLRCSPKSGHDTVSWYQQALGQGPQFIFQYYEEEERQRGNFPDRFSGHQFPNYSSELNVNALLLGDSALYLCASSLGGGFTEAFFGQGTRLTVV.

This clonotype was observed a handful of times. The gene calls are TRBV29-1 and TRBJ2-1, with 7 bases lining up with TRBD1. Germline CDR1 is SQVTM and CDR2 is ANQGSEA. V lost 5 bases, J lost 5 bases, and 6 bases stayed unmatched. The CDR3 totals 13 residues. The CDR3 coding sequence is TGCAGCGTTTTCGGGACAGATAACAATGAGCAGTTCTTC. Its translation is CSVFGTDNNEQFF.

The J gene is TRBJ2-5, the V gene TRBV5-1; unclear D gene. V lost 0 bases, J lost 7 bases, and 13 bases lay in between. Germline CDR1 and CDR2: SGHRS and YFSETQ. CDR3 length: 14 amino acids. The CDR3 loop is CASSLDLVLGTQYF. CDR3 sequence (DNA): TGCGCCAGCAGCTTGGATTTAGTCTTGGGGACCCAGTACTTC.

The chain links TRBV6-1 to TRBJ2-4; D unresolved. This CDR3 has 12 amino acids. V gave up 1 base and J gave up 9 bases, with 7 bases separating them. CDR1 is MNHNS and CDR2 is SASEGT in the germline V gene. The CDR3 bases are TGTGCCAGCAGTGAAGGGATAGCCATTCAGTACTTC. It encodes CASSEGIAIQYF.

The CDR3 loop is CSAKDNAYEQYF. Here the CDR3 DNA reads TGCAGCGCAAAAGACAATGCCTACGAGCAGTACTTC. This chain connects TRBV29-1 to TRBJ2-1; no clear D. The J call is doubtful: the DNA matches TRBJ2-7 better. This CDR3 has 12 amino acids. Germline V gene lookup returns CDR1 SQVTM and CDR2 ANQGSEA.

This clonotype showed up just a few times. This sequence joins TRBV28 and TRBJ2-7; 7 nucleotides line up with TRBD2. There are 12 residues in the CDR3. The trim removed 4 bases at V and 9 bases at J, leaving 6 bases unmatched. Germline-derived CDR1 and CDR2 are MDHEN and SYDVKM. CDR3 protein: CASSSGLIAQYF. The CDR3, as DNA: TGTGCCAGCAGTTCGGGACTAATCGCGCAGTACTTC.

This clonotype has ten or more counts. The CDR3 DNA follows: TGTGCCAGCTCACCCCAGAACACTGAAGCTTTCTTT. Its translation: CASSPQNTEAFF. The chain uses TRBV18 and TRBJ1-1; D is unresolved. The CDR3 is made up of 12 amino acids. Trimming pared 3 bases from V and 1 base from J, leaving 3 bases between. Germline lookup yields CDR1 KGHSH and CDR2 LQKENI. The full variable domain, in which reference TRBV18 and TRBJ1-1 provide the parts outside the CDR3, is NAGVMQNPRHLVRRRGQEARLRCSPMKGHSHVYWYRQLPEEGLKFMVYLQKENIIDESGMPKERFSAEFPKEGPSILRIQQVVRGDSAAYFCASSPQNTEAFFGQGTRLTVV.

The V call is TRBV21-1, the J call TRBJ2-5; TRBD1 is the table's D call and was not checked against the DNA. TRBV21-1 is a pseudogene segment. The CDR3 loop spans 12 amino acids. CDR3 sequence (DNA): TGTGCCAGGAGGCCCCTTAGTGGGACCCAGTACTTC. It codes for CARRPLSGTQYF.

The chain has TRBV10-3 and TRBJ1-2; D might be TRBD1 (5 bases). Germline V lookup: CDR1 ENHRY, CDR2 SYGVKD. Trimming removed 6 bases at V and 2 bases at J, with 22 bases between. This CDR3 has 17 amino acids. CDR3 sequence (DNA): TGTGCCATCAGGGACTCCCCGACGAGGGGAAGAAACTATGGCTACACCTTC. The encoded protein is CAIRDSPTRGRNYGYTF.

This clonotype showed up just a few times. This chain links TRBV2 with TRBJ2-1; D is uncertain. The last part of the DNA fits TRBJ2-5 better; the J call may be wrong. The CDR3 covers 13 residues. Germline loops: CDR1 SNHLY, CDR2 FYNNEI. CDR3 in amino acids: CASILLDRETQYF. CDR3 DNA: TGTGCCAGCATTCTCCTGGATAGGGAGACCCAGTACTTC.

This clonotype has just a few counts. This chain connects TRBV11-2 to TRBJ2-3; TRBD2 aligns across 9 bases. With V trimmed by 4 bases and J by 5 bases, 13 bases remained unmatched. The CDR3 spans 17 residues. The germline CDR1 and CDR2 sequences are SGHAT and FQNNGV. The CDR3 is CASSSYPLSGGIDTQYF. The CDR3 DNA reads as TGTGCCAGCAGCTCTTACCCCCTTAGCGGGGGAATAGATACGCAGTATTTT.

V is TRBV2 and J is TRBJ2-7; D unresolved. V was shortened by 1 base and J by 2 bases, with 3 bases between the two germline ends. This CDR3 spans 12 amino acids. Per the germline V gene, CDR1 is SNHLY and CDR2 is FYNNEI. The CDR3 DNA reads as TGTGCCAGCAGTGAAGACCCCTACGAGCAGTACTTC. Protein product: CASSEDPYEQYF.

The table lists this clonotype with a few counts. J is TRBJ2-5 and V is TRBV25-1, with D perhaps TRBD1 (6 bases). Trimming removed 1 base at V and 4 bases at J, with 10 bases between. From germline, CDR1 is MGHDK and CDR2 SYGVNS. The CDR3 is made up of 14 amino acids. The CDR3: CASSELGRGETQYF. Here the CDR3 DNA reads TGTGCCAGCAGTGAATTAGGCAGGGGAGAGACCCAGTACTTC.

In its sample, this clonotype was seen a few times. V and J are TRBV6-6 and TRBJ1-5; possibly TRBD1 for D (5 bases). Germline CDR1 is MNHNY and CDR2 is SVGAGI (reference sequence). V was cut by 7 bases and J by 3 bases, with 13 bases left in between. CDR3 length: 14 residues. The CDR3 coding sequence is TGTGCCAGCACTCCCGAGGGGAACAATCAGCCCCAGCATTTT. Its protein product is CASTPEGNNQPQHF.